A selection of T cell receptor beta chains follows, all from one sample in a study of a mutant IDH1 vaccine in newly diagnosed glioma. For these TCRs, the target antigens are not known. Here immunoSEQ multiplex PCR was the method, and the copy in TCRdb shows in-frame clones only, minus some. Of some 38,000 clones listed, 75% to 80% are singletons. Sequenced material: PBMCs, taken from a glioma patient whose treatment included an IDH1 peptide vaccine. These receptors originate from a man aged 35-49 years with glioma. The CDR3 runs from the conserved cysteine through the conserved F or W. The D gene is left open where the match is weak. The size field is filled for only some rows; it gives once, few, many or a size class.

j_gene | d_gene | v_gene | abundance | CDR3aa | CDR3nt
TRBJ2-1 | NA | TRBV2 | NA | CASQRDTGEQFF | TGTGCCAGCCAACGGGACACTGGTGAGCAGTTCTTC
TRBJ2-3 | NA | TRBV25-1 | NA | CASSPHEGSRTDTQYF | TGTGCCAGCAGCCCCCACGAAGGCAGTCGCACAGATACGCAGTATTTT
TRBJ2-3 | TRBD2 | TRBV7-2 | NA | CASIPWRTSGGTADTQYF | TGTGCCAGCATACCCTGGCGGACTAGCGGGGGGACCGCAGATACGCAGTATTTT
TRBJ1-5 | TRBD1 | TRBV30 | once | CAWSGQGRQPQHF | TGTGCCTGGAGCGGACAGGGGCGACAGCCCCAGCATTTT
TRBJ2-5 | NA | TRBV7-6 | NA | CASSLQAGFETQYF | TGTGCCAGCAGCTTACAAGCAGGTTTCGAGACCCAGTACTTC
TRBJ2-2 | NA | TRBV4-1 | NA | CASSSSTGSGELFF | TGCGCCAGCAGCAGCAGCACAGGGTCCGGGGAGCTGTTTTTT
TRBJ2-7 | NA | TRBV9 | NA | CASTLGPDPYEQYF | TGTGCCAGCACCCTCGGGCCGGATCCTTACGAGCAGTACTTC
TRBJ2-2 | TRBD2 | TRBV2 | NA | CASSEARRAGAGGLTGELFF | TGTGCCAGCAGTGAAGCGCGTCGGGCGGGCGCGGGGGGGCTAACCGGGGAGCTGTTTTTT
TRBJ2-3 | TRBD2 | TRBV2 | NA | CASGGVLLVPDTQYF | TGTGCCAGCGGGGGGGTGCTCCTCGTCCCAGATACGCAGTATTTT
TRBJ1-3 | NA | TRBV7-7 | NA | CASSLGDTFYDTIYF | TGTGCCAGCAGCTTAGGGGACACTTTTTACGACACCATATATTTT
TRBJ2-7 | TRBD2 | TRBV5-1 | NA | CASSLVGGDEQYF | TGCGCCAGCAGCTTGGTGGGGGGGGACGAGCAGTACTTC
TRBJ2-3 | TRBD2 | TRBV7-2 | NA | CASRRLAGGPDTQYF | TGTGCCAGCAGACGACTAGCGGGGGGGCCGGATACGCAGTATTTT
TRBJ1-5 | NA | TRBV10-1 | NA | CASSELTSNQPQHF | TGCGCCAGCAGTGAATTGACTAGCAATCAGCCCCAGCATTTT
TRBJ2-3 | TRBD1 | TRBV19 | few | CASSYRIGTGTDTQYF | TGTGCCAGTAGTTATAGGATCGGGACAGGCACAGATACGCAGTATTTT
TRBJ2-3 | TRBD1 | TRBV12-5 | NA | CASGLPDRERNTDTQYF | TGTGCTAGTGGTTTACCAGACAGGGAGAGGAACACAGATACGCAGTATTTT
TRBJ1-6 | TRBD1 | TRBV30 | NA | CACQGEHNSPLHF | TGTGCCTGCCAGGGGGAACATAATTCACCCCTCCACTTT
TRBJ1-1 | NA | TRBV29-1 | NA | CSVGENTEAFF | TGCAGCGTTGGTGAAAACACTGAAGCTTTCTTT
TRBJ2-3 | NA | TRBV5-4 | NA | CASSFRGPGTDTQYF | TGTGCCAGCAGCTTTAGGGGACCGGGCACAGATACGCAGTATTTT
TRBJ2-5 | NA | TRBV9 | NA | CASSGTAVETTQYF | TGTGCCAGCAGCGGGACCGCCGTTGAGACGACCCAGTACTTC
TRBJ2-7 | NA | TRBV30 | NA | CAWEEDSITTYEQYF | TGTGCCTGGGAGGAGGACAGCATCACCACCTACGAGCAGTACTTC
TRBJ2-5 | TRBD1 | TRBV7-9 | NA | CASSSYGQAETQYF | TGTGCCAGCAGCTCTTACGGACAGGCGGAGACCCAGTACTTC
TRBJ1-3 | NA | TRBV6-5 | once | CASSSFDGNSGNTIYF | TGTGCCAGCAGTTCCTTTGACGGTAACTCTGGAAACACCATATATTTT
TRBJ2-7 | TRBD2 | TRBV5-4 | NA | CASSFGSGTSGINEQYF | TGTGCCAGCAGCTTTGGTTCCGGGACTAGCGGGATCAACGAGCAGTACTTC
TRBJ2-1 | TRBD1 | TRBV11-3 | few | CASSDGTAFYNEQFF | TGTGCCAGCAGCGACGGGACAGCGTTCTACAATGAGCAGTTCTTC
TRBJ1-1 | NA | TRBV4-1 | few | CASSHHIVGTPTEAFF | TGCGCCAGCAGCCATCATATAGTTGGGACGCCCACTGAAGCTTTCTTT
TRBJ1-5 | NA | TRBV10-2 | NA | CASSESLTYQPQHF | TGCGCCAGCAGTGAGTCGCTGACCTATCAGCCCCAGCATTTT